A selection of T cell receptor beta chains follows, all from one sample in a study of shared clonotypes between healthy human individuals. Libraries were prepared by immunoSEQ multiplex PCR; TCRdb keeps only in-frame clonotypes and omits some of them. The table shows approximately 1.5 million clones, with 95% to 99% occurring only once. Sequencing was performed on naive CD4+ T cells sorted from blood. The source of these receptors is a young man in good health. CDR3s include the opening cysteine and the closing phenylalanine or tryptophan. A D gene is named only where the DNA matches it firmly. The listing skips clone size in some rows; elsewhere it reads once, few, many or a size class.

CDR3aa,CDR3nt,abundance,v_gene,j_gene,d_gene,len
CATSPSVSGNTIYF,TGTGCCACTAGTCCGTCGGTCTCTGGAAACACCATATATTTT,-,TRBV15,TRBJ1-3,-,14
CSVRLTYEQYF,TGCAGCGTTCGACTTACCTACGAGCAGTACTTC,once,TRBV29-1,TRBJ2-7,-,11
CASSLRGGNEQFF,TGTGCCAGCAGCTTAAGAGGTGGGAATGAGCAGTTCTTC,-,TRBV7-3,TRBJ2-1,-,13
CASSLAGGRSYNEQFF,TGTGCCAGCAGCTTGGCCGGCGGGAGATCCTACAATGAGCAGTTCTTC,-,TRBV5-4,TRBJ2-1,TRBD2,16
CASSLLPNQPQHF,TGTGCCAGCAGTTTACTCCCTAATCAGCCCCAGCATTTT,-,TRBV27,TRBJ1-5,-,13
CASSLRWGEATGELFF,TGCGCCAGCAGCCTAAGATGGGGAGAAGCCACCGGGGAGCTGTTTTTT,-,TRBV4-1,TRBJ2-2,-,16
CASSVGMGLAASYEQYF,TGTGCCAGCAGCGTAGGGATGGGACTAGCGGCTTCCTACGAGCAGTACTTC,once,TRBV9,TRBJ2-7,TRBD2,17
CASSMGGYEQYF,TGTGCCAGCTCTATGGGGGGCTACGAGCAGTACTTC,-,TRBV18,TRBJ2-7,-,12
CASSIDLSGRYNEQFF,TGTGCCAGTAGTATAGATTTAAGCGGGAGATACAATGAGCAGTTCTTC,-,TRBV19,TRBJ2-1,TRBD2,16
CASSLRDSYGYTF,TGTGCCAGCAGTTTGCGGGACAGCTATGGCTACACCTTC,-,TRBV28,TRBJ1-2,TRBD1,13
CASSEELKTEAFF,TGTGCCAGCAGTGAGGAGTTAAAAACTGAAGCTTTCTTT,once,TRBV6-4,TRBJ1-1,-,13
CASSPGWVSNQPQHF,TGTGCCAGCAGCCCCGGGTGGGTCAGCAATCAGCCCCAGCATTTT,-,TRBV27,TRBJ1-5,-,15